This T cell receptor beta chain was retrieved from a study of T cells in Graves' hyperthyroidism and ophthalmopathy. This clonotype was seen ten or more times. V was pared by 4 bases and J by 2 bases, with 2 bases of the junction left unmatched. The CDR3 loop spans 14 amino acids. A lack of ophthalmopathy progression within 18 months defined stable Graves' hyperthyroidism. The hyperthyroidism was newly diagnosed and had lasted under 2 months; the patients were aged 18 to 65. Clinical symptoms, serum thyroxine and TRAb, thyroid ultrasound and orbital computed tomography together formed the diagnostic basis. The TCR beta CDR3 regions underwent amplification using RNA transcripts as the source. During a first-round RT-PCR of the TCR CDR3, the HTBI primer set was used. Using its own MiXCR run on the multiplex PCR reads, TCRdb lists one record per CDR3 protein. This table has approximately 520,000 distinct CDR3 sequences, about a fifth appearing once.

J is TRBJ1-3 and V is TRBV12-3 or TRBV12-4, with 7 bases aligning to TRBD1. This sequence originates from a young man with Graves' hyperthyroidism. Sample: blood. CDR3 amino acids: CASSSTGAGNTIYF. In DNA, the CDR3 is TGTGCCAGCAGTTCCACAGGGGCTGGAAACACCATATATTTT.